The 21 T cell receptor beta chains in this list originate from one sample, sequenced in a study of blood T cells in healthy people across ages. With a J-beta primer mix and a sample-barcoded 5' primer, a second PCR ran about 7 to 12 cycles. From the 5' RACE reads, TCRdb called clonotypes with MiXCR, one entry per CDR3 protein. The sample gives 1.5 million to 2 million distinct CDR3 sequences, just under 50% of which show up once; roughly 2% is in the top ten. Sequenced sample: blood. The origin of the receptors is a middle-aged woman in good health.

This chain joins TRBV24-1 and TRBJ2-5; TRBD1 aligns across 7 bases. The length of the CDR3 is 15 residues. Trimming removed 4 bases from V and 0 bases from J; junction bases left unmatched: 4. The V gene's germline CDR1 is KGHDR and CDR2 SFDVKD. The DNA of the CDR3 is TGTGCCACCAGTGAGCTTGGACAGGACCAAGAGACCCAGTACTTC. Protein sequence: CATSELGQDQETQYF.

This sequence joins TRBV20-1 and TRBJ2-5, with D unresolved. The germline CDR1 and CDR2 sequences are DFQATT and SNEGSKA (reference sequence). V shed 3 bases and J shed 7 bases, with 18 bases lying between them. The CDR3 runs 14 residues. This CDR3 reads CSARLATALATQYF. DNA for the CDR3: TGCAGTGCTAGGTTGGCTACCGCCCTGGCGACCCAGTACTTC.

This clonotype was picked up a small number of times. The chain couples TRBV24-1 to TRBJ2-3, with D perhaps TRBD1 (5 bases). V was cut by 4 bases and J by 2 bases, with 12 bases left in between. Germline V gene data show CDR1 as KGHDR and CDR2 as SFDVKD. This CDR3 comprises 15 residues. CDR3 sequence: CATSEDRKNTDTQYF. The CDR3 bases are TGTGCCACCAGTGAAGACAGAAAGAACACAGATACGCAGTATTTT.

This chain joins TRBV12-3 or TRBV12-4 and TRBJ2-5, with TRBD1 matching 9 bases. This CDR3 is 16 amino acids long. The V segment lost 5 bases and the J segment 11 bases; nucleotides outside the gene matches: 18. CDR3 DNA sequence: TGTGCCAGCAGTCCGAGGGACAGGGAGCCCAAATGGGAGCAGTACTTC. The encoded protein is CASSPRDREPKWEQYF.

This chain uses TRBV20-1 with TRBJ1-5, with a possible D match to TRBD1 (5 bases). Germline V CDR1 and CDR2: DFQATT, SNEGSKA (reference sequence). The V end was cut by 5 bases, the J end by 6 bases, with 14 bases between. The CDR3 has 13 amino acids. The CDR3 spells CSAGGRASQPQHF. For the CDR3, the DNA is TGCAGTGCTGGAGGCAGGGCCAGTCAGCCCCAGCATTTT.

The J gene is TRBJ1-5, the V gene TRBV13; 7 bases fit TRBD1. The V and J ends lost 3 bases and 3 bases, in that order; junction bases with no gene match: 5. Germline V gene lookup returns CDR1 PRHDT and CDR2 FYEKMQ (reference sequence). CDR3 length equals 15 residues. The CDR3 region is CASSFRGQDNQPQHF. CDR3 nucleotide sequence: TGTGCCAGCAGCTTCCGAGGACAGGACAATCAGCCCCAGCATTTT. Combining the CDR3 with reference TRBV13 and TRBJ1-5 gives the whole variable domain AAGVIQSPRHLIKEKRETATLKCYPIPRHDTVYWYQQGPGQDPQFLISFYEKMQSDKGSIPDRFSAQQFSDYHSELNMSSLELGDSALYFCASSFRGQDNQPQHFGDGTRLSIL.

Written as DNA, the CDR3 is TGTGCCAGCAGCGCATCCCAACTAGCGGGGAGCACAGATACGCAGTATTTT. Residues: CASSASQLAGSTDTQYF. The rearrangement links TRBV9 to TRBJ2-3; TRBD2 agrees at 10 bases. The CDR3 length is 17 residues. Germline lookup yields CDR1 SGDLS and CDR2 YYNGEE. The V and J ends lost 3 bases and 0 bases, in that order; junction bases with no gene match: 7.

The chain recombines TRBV7-9 with TRBJ2-1, with TRBD2 identical over 8 bases. V lost 2 bases, J lost 9 bases, and 12 bases stayed unmatched. Per germline, CDR1 SEHNR and CDR2 FQNEAQ (reference sequence). This CDR3 contains 16 residues. CDR3 protein: CASSLYLSGGLGEQFF. The CDR3 coding sequence is TGTGCCAGCAGCTTATACCTATCGGGGGGGCTCGGTGAGCAGTTCTTC.

The genes are TRBV24-1 and TRBJ2-3, with D possibly being TRBD2 (5 bases). This CDR3 spans 15 amino acids. From germline, CDR1 is KGHDR and CDR2 SFDVKD. The germline V and J ends were trimmed by 1 base and 2 bases, with 9 bases remaining between them. CDR3 DNA: TGTGCCACCAGTGATTTCGTCGGGAACACAGATACGCAGTATTTT. Translation: CATSDFVGNTDTQYF.

The table lists this clonotype with a count of one. The chain uses TRBV6-2 or TRBV6-3 and TRBJ1-5; 7 bases agree with TRBD1. The CDR3 is 16 amino acids. With V trimmed by 4 bases and J by 4 bases, 10 bases remained unmatched. Germline V lookup: CDR1 MNHEY, CDR2 SVGEGT. The CDR3 nucleotides read TGTGCCAGCAGTTCAATAACAGGGGCGGGGAATCAGCCCCAGCATTTT. Translated: CASSSITGAGNQPQHF.

This clonotype was seen more than once but under ten times. The chain is built from TRBV20-1 and TRBJ1-2; 7 bases align to TRBD1. This CDR3 contains 15 residues. V lost 3 bases and J lost 4; bases outside the gene matches: 11. Per the germline V gene, CDR1 is DFQATT and CDR2 is SNEGSKA (reference sequence). The CDR3 region has the DNA TGCAGTGCTAGGGAGACAGGGCCGCCGAGCTATGGCTACACCTTC. Residues: CSARETGPPSYGYTF.

This rearrangement joins TRBV20-1 to TRBJ2-1, with a possible D match to TRBD1 (6 bases). Germline lookup yields CDR1 DFQATT and CDR2 SNEGSKA (reference sequence). The CDR3 has 16 residues. The V end was cut by 0 bases, the J end by 0 bases, with 12 bases between. CDR3 sequence reads: CSAREWGQSSYNEQFF. As DNA, the CDR3 is TGCAGTGCTAGAGAATGGGGGCAGAGCTCCTACAATGAGCAGTTCTTC.

The chain carries TRBV20-1 and TRBJ2-1; D may be TRBD1 (5 bases). The CDR3 has 12 amino acids. The germline gives CDR1 DFQATT, CDR2 SNEGSKA (reference sequence). Trimming stripped 2 bases from V and 7 bases from J, with 9 bases between. This chain's CDR3 is CSARRGRNEQFF. Written as DNA, the CDR3 is TGCAGTGCTAGAAGGGGAAGGAATGAGCAGTTCTTC.

This clonotype has only a few counts. This rearrangement joins TRBV20-1 to TRBJ2-3; TRBD2 aligns across 16 bases. CDR3 length: 18 residues. J was trimmed by 0 bases and V by 3 bases; bases with no gene match: 6. Germline assignment: CDR1 DFQATT and CDR2 SNEGSKA (reference sequence). The CDR3 loop is CSASGTSGGALSTDTQYF. Written as DNA, the CDR3 is TGCAGTGCTAGCGGGACTAGCGGGGGGGCCCTTAGCACAGATACGCAGTATTTT.

This clonotype has just a few counts. V gene TRBV7-8 combines with J gene TRBJ2-4; D is undetermined. The V gene lost 2 bases and the J gene lost 8 bases, with 7 bases spanning the gap. CDR1 and CDR2 (germline): SGHVS, FQNEAQ. This CDR3 is built from 12 residues. The CDR3 nucleotides are TGTGCCAGCAGCTTAAAGGCCCACATTCAGTACTTC. Translation gives CASSLKAHIQYF.

A few counts support this clonotype. The chain carries TRBV4-3 and TRBJ2-1, with 11 bases aligning to TRBD2. Germline lookup yields CDR1 LGHNA and CDR2 YSLEER. The CDR3 totals 18 residues. V lost 1 base, J lost 6 bases, and 11 bases stayed unmatched. The CDR3 region is CASSQGLAGGLRPNEQFF. CDR3 coding DNA: TGCGCCAGCAGCCAAGGGCTAGCGGGGGGACTCCGCCCCAATGAGCAGTTCTTC.

This clonotype was recorded a few times. The chain uses TRBV28 and TRBJ2-4, with 8 bases lining up with TRBD1. J gave up 2 bases and V 6 bases, and 6 bases lay outside the gene matches. The CDR3 is 15 amino acids. The germline V gene encodes CDR1 MDHEN and CDR2 SYDVKM. CDR3 sequence reads: CASSRDRSSKNIQYF. In DNA, the CDR3 is TGTGCCAGCAGCCGGGACAGGTCGTCCAAAAACATTCAGTACTTC.

This sequence joins TRBV20-1 and TRBJ1-1, with D perhaps TRBD1 (5 bases). V was clipped by 3 bases and J by 5 bases, with 19 bases between them. Per germline, CDR1 DFQATT and CDR2 SNEGSKA (reference sequence). The CDR3 totals 15 residues. CDR3 in DNA: TGCAGTGCTAGTGGGGGTCGATCAGGGCTTACTGAAGCTTTCTTT. Translated: CSASGGRSGLTEAFF.

The chain has TRBV6-1 and TRBJ2-5, with a weak D call TRBD2 (6 bases). The V end lost 8 bases, the J end lost 11 bases, and 21 bases lay between the germline ends. This CDR3 is built from 13 residues. Germline CDR1 is MNHNS and CDR2 is SASEGT. The CDR3 spells CASFSGRGLPQYF. The CDR3 DNA reads TGTGCCAGCTTCTCCGGACGGGGACTCCCGCAGTACTTC.

This sequence joins TRBV7-8 and TRBJ2-1; 12 nucleotides agree with TRBD2. Per the germline V gene, CDR1 is SGHVS and CDR2 is FQNEAQ. The CDR3 length is 19 residues. V lost 1 base to trimming and J lost 4 bases; unmatched junction nucleotides: 11. The CDR3 DNA reads TGTGCCAGCAGCTTAGTCGCCGGGAGGACTAGCGGGATTTACAATGAGCAGTTCTTC. This encodes CASSLVAGRTSGIYNEQFF.

This clonotype was seen a handful of times. The chain uses TRBV5-1 and TRBJ2-7, with TRBD1 as a possible D gene (5 bases). CDR1 SGHRS and CDR2 YFSETQ come from the germline V gene. The ends were cut back, 0 bases at V and 0 bases at J, with 19 bases in the middle. The CDR3 extends over 18 amino acids. The CDR3: CASSLAGWAGPSSYEQYF. The CDR3 bases are TGCGCCAGCAGCTTGGCCGGATGGGCAGGGCCAAGCTCCTACGAGCAGTACTTC.